This is a list of T cell receptor beta chains from one sample in a study of cytotoxic CD8 clonotypes in ibrutinib-treated CLL. The data were produced by immunoSEQ multiplex PCR, yet TCRdb's version contains in-frame clones alone and is incomplete. This table holds under 300,000 clones, under 80% found once. The sample consisted of PBMCs, taken after 24 months of ibrutinib treatment. These receptors all stem from a human donor with chronic lymphocytic leukemia. Each CDR3 is given with its conserved first and last residue. A D gene is named only where the DNA matches it firmly. A row's size may be missing; if present it is once, few, many or a size class.

CDR3 DNA: TGTACCAGCAGTAGGGACACCGATCAGCCCCAGCATTTT; CDR3 protein: CTSSRDTDQPQHF; CDR3 length: 13; J gene: TRBJ1-5; D gene: .; V gene: TRBV1; clone size: .
CDR3 DNA: TGTGCCAGCACTAATCTGGCGTGGGAGACCCAGTACTTC; CDR3 protein: CASTNLAWETQYF; CDR3 length: 13; J gene: TRBJ2-5; D gene: .; V gene: TRBV6-5; clone size: .
CDR3 DNA: TGTGCCAGCACAATGCCAGACCATGGAAACACCATATATTTT; CDR3 protein: CASTMPDHGNTIYF; CDR3 length: 14; J gene: TRBJ1-3; D gene: .; V gene: TRBV6-1; clone size: few
CDR3 DNA: TGTGCCAGCAGCGTGGCAAGCGGGAGGGTGAATGAGCAGTTCTTC; CDR3 protein: CASSVASGRVNEQFF; CDR3 length: 15; J gene: TRBJ2-1; D gene: TRBD2; V gene: TRBV9; clone size: once
CDR3 DNA: TGTGCCAGCAGGGCTTGGGGTTACAATGAGCAGTTCTTC; CDR3 protein: CASRAWGYNEQFF; CDR3 length: 13; J gene: TRBJ2-1; D gene: .; V gene: TRBV5-8; clone size: .
CDR3 DNA: TGTGCCAGCAGATTGACAGGGGAAGTTGGCTACACCTTC; CDR3 protein: CASRLTGEVGYTF; CDR3 length: 13; J gene: TRBJ1-2; D gene: TRBD1; V gene: TRBV5-4; clone size: .
CDR3 DNA: TGTGCCAGCAGCGAGAGGCCCCAACGGGCGGGAGGAAGGACAGATACGCAGTATTTT; CDR3 protein: CASSERPQRAGGRTDTQYF; CDR3 length: 19; J gene: TRBJ2-3; D gene: TRBD2; V gene: TRBV9; clone size: .
CDR3 DNA: TGTGCCAGCAGTCCGGGACAGGGCTATGGGGAGCAGTACTTC; CDR3 protein: CASSPGQGYGEQYF; CDR3 length: 14; J gene: TRBJ2-7; D gene: TRBD1; V gene: TRBV28; clone size: few
CDR3 DNA: TGTGCCAGCACCTTACGGGACTCCTACAATGAGCAGTTCTTC; CDR3 protein: CASTLRDSYNEQFF; CDR3 length: 14; J gene: TRBJ2-1; D gene: .; V gene: TRBV28; clone size: .
CDR3 DNA: TGTGCCAGCAGTGTGACCCGCACAGATACGCAGTATTTT; CDR3 protein: CASSVTRTDTQYF; CDR3 length: 13; J gene: TRBJ2-3; D gene: .; V gene: TRBV2; clone size: few
CDR3 DNA: TGTGCCAGCAGCTCCGGACAGGGGCTACAGCCCCAGCATTTT; CDR3 protein: CASSSGQGLQPQHF; CDR3 length: 14; J gene: TRBJ1-5; D gene: TRBD1; V gene: TRBV6-5; clone size: .
CDR3 DNA: TGCAGCGTCGCCAGGGACCAGAAGGATACGCAGTATTTT; CDR3 protein: CSVARDQKDTQYF; CDR3 length: 13; J gene: TRBJ2-3; D gene: .; V gene: TRBV29-1; clone size: .
CDR3 DNA: TGCGCCAGCAGCCGAGGACAGGGGGAGTTTACCGGGGAGCTGTTTTTT; CDR3 protein: CASSRGQGEFTGELFF; CDR3 length: 16; J gene: TRBJ2-2; D gene: TRBD1; V gene: TRBV4-1; clone size: .
CDR3 DNA: TGTGCCAGCAGTTTAGCTACAGGGGGGAACACTGAAGCTTTCTTT; CDR3 protein: CASSLATGGNTEAFF; CDR3 length: 15; J gene: TRBJ1-1; D gene: TRBD1; V gene: TRBV28; clone size: .
CDR3 DNA: TGTGCCTGGAGTTCAGGGGGCCCTGAAGCTTTCTTT; CDR3 protein: CAWSSGGPEAFF; CDR3 length: 12; J gene: TRBJ1-1; D gene: TRBD1; V gene: TRBV30; clone size: .
CDR3 DNA: TGTGCCAGCAGTTTCCGAATAGACAATGAGCAGTTCTTC; CDR3 protein: CASSFRIDNEQFF; CDR3 length: 13; J gene: TRBJ2-1; D gene: .; V gene: TRBV28; clone size: .
CDR3 DNA: TGCGCCAGCAGCCAAGAGAGCAGGGACGAGCAGTACTTC; CDR3 protein: CASSQESRDEQYF; CDR3 length: 13; J gene: TRBJ2-7; D gene: .; V gene: TRBV4-1; clone size: .
CDR3 DNA: TGCGCCAGCAGCGAGACTAGCGGGATTAATGCTGAGCAGTTCTTC; CDR3 protein: CASSETSGINAEQFF; CDR3 length: 15; J gene: TRBJ2-1; D gene: TRBD2; V gene: TRBV5-1; clone size: .
CDR3 DNA: TGTGCCAGCTCACCACAGCAGGGTATATCTGGAAACACCATATATTTT; CDR3 protein: CASSPQQGISGNTIYF; CDR3 length: 16; J gene: TRBJ1-3; D gene: .; V gene: TRBV18; clone size: .
CDR3 DNA: TGTGCCTGGTCGGAGGGTATCTACGAGCAGTACTTC; CDR3 protein: CAWSEGIYEQYF; CDR3 length: 12; J gene: TRBJ2-7; D gene: .; V gene: TRBV30; clone size: few